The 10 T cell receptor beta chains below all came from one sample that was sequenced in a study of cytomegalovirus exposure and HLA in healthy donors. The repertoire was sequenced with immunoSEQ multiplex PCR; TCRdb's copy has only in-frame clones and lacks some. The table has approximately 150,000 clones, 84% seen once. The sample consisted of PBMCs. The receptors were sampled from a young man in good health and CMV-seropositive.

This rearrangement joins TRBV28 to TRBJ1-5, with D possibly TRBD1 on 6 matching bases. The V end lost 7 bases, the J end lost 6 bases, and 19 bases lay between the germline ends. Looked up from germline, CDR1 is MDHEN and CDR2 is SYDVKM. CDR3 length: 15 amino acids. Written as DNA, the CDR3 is TGTGCCAGCACGCACGGGTCGGGGGGCGGTCAGCCCCAGCATTTT. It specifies CASTHGSGGGQPQHF.

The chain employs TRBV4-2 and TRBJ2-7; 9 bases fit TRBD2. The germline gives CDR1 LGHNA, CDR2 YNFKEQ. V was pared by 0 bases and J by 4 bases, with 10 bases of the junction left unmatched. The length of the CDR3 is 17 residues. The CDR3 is CASSQEAASGIVYEQYF. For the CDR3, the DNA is TGTGCCAGCAGCCAAGAAGCGGCTAGCGGGATCGTGTACGAGCAGTACTTC.

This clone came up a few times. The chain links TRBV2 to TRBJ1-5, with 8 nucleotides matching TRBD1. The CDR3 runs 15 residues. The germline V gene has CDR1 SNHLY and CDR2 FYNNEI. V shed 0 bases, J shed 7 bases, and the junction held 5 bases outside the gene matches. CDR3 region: CASSEAGQGQQPQHF. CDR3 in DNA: TGTGCCAGCAGTGAAGCCGGACAGGGTCAGCAGCCCCAGCATTTT.

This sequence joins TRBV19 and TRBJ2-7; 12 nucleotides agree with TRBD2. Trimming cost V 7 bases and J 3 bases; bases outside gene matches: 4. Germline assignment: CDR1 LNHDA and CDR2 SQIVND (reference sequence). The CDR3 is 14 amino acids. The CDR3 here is CASTLTSGGYEQYF. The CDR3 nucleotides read TGTGCCAGTACTTTGACTAGCGGGGGCTACGAGCAGTACTTC.

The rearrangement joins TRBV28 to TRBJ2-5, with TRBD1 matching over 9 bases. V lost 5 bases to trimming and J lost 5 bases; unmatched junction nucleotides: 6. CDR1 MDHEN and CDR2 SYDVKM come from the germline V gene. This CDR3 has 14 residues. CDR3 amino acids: CASSPGTGMETQYF. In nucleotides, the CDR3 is TGTGCCAGCAGTCCCGGGACAGGGATGGAGACCCAGTACTTC.

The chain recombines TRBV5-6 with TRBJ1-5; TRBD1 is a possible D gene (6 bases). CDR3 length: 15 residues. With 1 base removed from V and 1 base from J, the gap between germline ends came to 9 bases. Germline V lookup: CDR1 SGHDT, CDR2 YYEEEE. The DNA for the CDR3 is TGTGCCAGCAGCTTGTTAGGGGGAAGCAATCAGCCCCAGCATTTT. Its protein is CASSLLGGSNQPQHF.

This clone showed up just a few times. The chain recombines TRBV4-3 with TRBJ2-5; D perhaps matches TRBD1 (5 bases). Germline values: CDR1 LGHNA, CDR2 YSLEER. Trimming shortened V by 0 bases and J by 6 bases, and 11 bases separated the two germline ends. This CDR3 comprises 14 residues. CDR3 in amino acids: CASSQDRAGKTQYF. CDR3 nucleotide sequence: TGCGCCAGCAGCCAAGACAGGGCAGGAAAGACCCAGTACTTC.

DNA for the CDR3: TGTGCCAGTAGTACCCTCCCGGGACAGGGTGAGACCCAGTACTTC. It encodes CASSTLPGQGETQYF. The V call is TRBV19, the J call TRBJ2-5, with 9 positions matching TRBD1. CDR3 length equals 15 residues. The germline V gene has CDR1 LNHDA and CDR2 SQIVND (reference sequence). With 4 bases clipped from V and 5 bases from J, the junction kept 8 bases outside the gene matches.

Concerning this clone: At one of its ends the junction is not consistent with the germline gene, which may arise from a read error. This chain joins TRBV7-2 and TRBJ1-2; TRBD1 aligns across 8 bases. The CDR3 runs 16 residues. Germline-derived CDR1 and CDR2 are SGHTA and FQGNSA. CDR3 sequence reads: CASSQARGRGNYGYTF. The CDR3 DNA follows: TGCGCCAGCAGCCAGGCCAGGGGGCGCGGGAACTATGGCTACACCTTC.

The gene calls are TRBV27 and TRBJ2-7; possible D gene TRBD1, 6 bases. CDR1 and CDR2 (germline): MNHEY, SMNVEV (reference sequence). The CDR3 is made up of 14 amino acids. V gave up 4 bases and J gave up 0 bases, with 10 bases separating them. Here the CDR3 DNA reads TGTGCCAGCAGTTACAGGGTAAGCTCCTACGAGCAGTACTTC. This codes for CASSYRVSSYEQYF.